The rows below give T cell receptor beta chains drawn from one sample of a study of control samples from healthy donors and cancer patients. Here immunoSEQ multiplex PCR was the method, and the copy in TCRdb shows in-frame clones only, minus some. The sample carries 120,000 or so clones, 80% to 95% recorded once. What was sequenced was PBMCs. These receptors came from an elderly man with head and neck cancer. Both conserved end residues are part of each CDR3. Each record gives: V gene, D gene, clone size, J gene, CDR3 protein, CDR3 DNA. The D gene is left open where the match is weak. A row's size may be missing; if present it is once, few, many or a size class.

V gene: TRBV5-6
D gene: TRBD2
clone size: -
J gene: TRBJ2-2
CDR3 protein: CASSPHGRENTGELFF
CDR3 DNA: TGTGCCAGCAGCCCCCACGGGAGGGAAAACACCGGGGAGCTGTTTTTT

V gene: TRBV7-2
D gene: -
clone size: -
J gene: TRBJ2-7
CDR3 protein: CASSSRRVLEQYF
CDR3 DNA: TGTGCCAGCAGCTCCCGACGGGTACTCGAGCAGTACTTC

V gene: TRBV7-2
D gene: -
clone size: -
J gene: TRBJ2-1
CDR3 protein: CASSSYYLGAFF
CDR3 DNA: TGTGCCAGCAGCTCCTACTACTTAGGGGCGTTCTTC

V gene: TRBV9
D gene: -
clone size: -
J gene: TRBJ2-7
CDR3 protein: CASGAGANYEQYF
CDR3 DNA: TGTGCCAGCGGGGCAGGGGCGAACTACGAGCAGTACTTC

V gene: TRBV4-2
D gene: TRBD1
clone size: -
J gene: TRBJ1-5
CDR3 protein: CASSPTGDQPQHF
CDR3 DNA: TGTGCCAGCAGCCCCACAGGGGATCAGCCCCAGCATTTT

V gene: TRBV3-1/TRBV3-2
D gene: -
clone size: -
J gene: TRBJ2-3
CDR3 protein: CASSQVATSTDTQYF
CDR3 DNA: TGTGCCAGCAGCCAAGTAGCAACTAGCACAGATACGCAGTATTTT

V gene: TRBV5-4
D gene: -
clone size: -
J gene: TRBJ2-5
CDR3 protein: CASSSARVEETQYF
CDR3 DNA: TGTGCCAGCAGCTCCGCACGGGTCGAAGAGACCCAGTACTTC

V gene: TRBV29-1
D gene: -
clone size: once
J gene: TRBJ1-6
CDR3 protein: CSVSREANSPLHF
CDR3 DNA: TGCAGCGTTTCCAGGGAGGCTAATTCACCCCTCCACTTT

V gene: TRBV30
D gene: -
clone size: -
J gene: TRBJ1-4
CDR3 protein: CAWSVGQPNEKLFF
CDR3 DNA: TGTGCCTGGAGTGTCGGTCAGCCTAATGAAAAACTGTTTTTT

V gene: TRBV5-4
D gene: -
clone size: -
J gene: TRBJ2-3
CDR3 protein: CASSLDYDTQYF
CDR3 DNA: TGTGCCAGCAGCTTGGACTACGATACGCAGTATTTT

V gene: TRBV11-3
D gene: -
clone size: once
J gene: TRBJ2-7
CDR3 protein: CASSPTGRGEQYF
CDR3 DNA: TGTGCCAGCAGCCCGACAGGGAGGGGAGAGCAGTACTTC

V gene: TRBV7-9
D gene: TRBD2
clone size: -
J gene: TRBJ2-6
CDR3 protein: CASSSPAGGSSGANVLTF
CDR3 DNA: TGTGCCAGCAGCTCCCCTGCGGGGGGAAGCTCTGGGGCCAACGTCCTGACTTTC

V gene: TRBV10-2
D gene: -
clone size: -
J gene: TRBJ2-3
CDR3 protein: CASSAMGTYDTQYF
CDR3 DNA: TGCGCCAGCAGCGCGATGGGGACCTATGATACGCAGTATTTT

V gene: TRBV3-1/TRBV3-2
D gene: TRBD2
clone size: -
J gene: TRBJ2-7
CDR3 protein: CASSQVSSGAYEQYF
CDR3 DNA: TGTGCCAGCAGCCAAGTTTCTAGCGGAGCCTACGAGCAGTACTTC

V gene: TRBV2
D gene: TRBD1
clone size: -
J gene: TRBJ2-2
CDR3 protein: CASSSGTGGLEELFF
CDR3 DNA: TGTGCCAGCAGCTCCGGGACAGGGGGCTTGGAGGAGCTGTTTTTT

V gene: TRBV30
D gene: -
clone size: once
J gene: TRBJ1-1
CDR3 protein: CAWTPTGNTEAFF
CDR3 DNA: TGTGCCTGGACCCCGACTGGGAACACTGAAGCTTTCTTT

V gene: TRBV5-1
D gene: -
clone size: -
J gene: TRBJ1-1
CDR3 protein: CASSLEVMNTEAFF
CDR3 DNA: TGCGCCAGCAGCTTGGAAGTAATGAACACTGAAGCTTTCTTT

V gene: TRBV20-1
D gene: TRBD1
clone size: -
J gene: TRBJ1-3
CDR3 protein: CSASPPTGTTGNTIYF
CDR3 DNA: TGCAGTGCTAGTCCCCCGACAGGGACGACTGGAAACACCATATATTTT

V gene: TRBV5-1
D gene: -
clone size: -
J gene: TRBJ2-3
CDR3 protein: CASSLEAGFTDTQYF
CDR3 DNA: TGCGCCAGCAGCTTGGAAGCCGGCTTCACAGATACGCAGTATTTT

V gene: TRBV1
D gene: -
clone size: once
J gene: TRBJ2-7
CDR3 protein: CTSSQISPIREVHEQYF
CDR3 DNA: TGCACCAGCAGCCAGATTTCCCCAATTAGGGAAGTTCACGAGCAGTACTTC

V gene: TRBV4-1
D gene: -
clone size: -
J gene: TRBJ1-3
CDR3 protein: CASSQDSRGSFAHTIYF
CDR3 DNA: TGCGCCAGCAGCCAAGACTCAAGGGGGAGCTTCGCGCACACCATATATTTT

V gene: TRBV2
D gene: -
clone size: -
J gene: TRBJ1-1
CDR3 protein: CASSKIGDDTEAFF
CDR3 DNA: TGTGCCAGCAGTAAAATCGGGGATGACACTGAAGCTTTCTTT

V gene: TRBV18
D gene: -
clone size: -
J gene: TRBJ2-3
CDR3 protein: CASSPLSATDTQYF
CDR3 DNA: TGTGCCAGCTCACCACTCTCTGCCACAGATACGCAGTATTTT

V gene: TRBV11-2
D gene: -
clone size: -
J gene: TRBJ2-3
CDR3 protein: CASSPDRTDTQYF
CDR3 DNA: TGTGCCAGCAGCCCCGATCGGACAGATACGCAGTATTTT

V gene: TRBV5-6
D gene: TRBD1
clone size: -
J gene: TRBJ2-3
CDR3 protein: CASSLQGVQTDTQYF
CDR3 DNA: TGTGCCAGCAGCTTACAGGGGGTGCAAACAGATACGCAGTATTTT

V gene: TRBV9
D gene: TRBD1
clone size: -
J gene: TRBJ2-7
CDR3 protein: CASSVAGGTGNEQYF
CDR3 DNA: TGTGCCAGCAGCGTAGCTGGAGGGACAGGGAATGAGCAGTACTTC

V gene: TRBV5-1
D gene: TRBD1
clone size: -
J gene: TRBJ1-5
CDR3 protein: CASSWTGDQPQHF
CDR3 DNA: TGCGCCAGCAGCTGGACAGGGGATCAGCCCCAGCATTTT

V gene: TRBV9
D gene: -
clone size: once
J gene: TRBJ2-1
CDR3 protein: CASSVEKEAGVSSYNEQFF
CDR3 DNA: TGTGCCAGCAGCGTAGAAAAGGAAGCGGGCGTCTCCTCCTACAATGAGCAGTTCTTC

V gene: TRBV5-1
D gene: -
clone size: -
J gene: TRBJ2-2
CDR3 protein: CASSFGGYTGELFF
CDR3 DNA: TGCGCCAGCAGCTTCGGGGGATACACCGGGGAGCTGTTTTTT

V gene: TRBV19
D gene: -
clone size: -
J gene: TRBJ1-1
CDR3 protein: CASSTTAGLNTEAFF
CDR3 DNA: TGTGCCAGTAGTACAACGGCAGGGCTGAACACTGAAGCTTTCTTT

V gene: TRBV10-3
D gene: -
clone size: -
J gene: TRBJ1-6
CDR3 protein: CAISEAGYSPLHF
CDR3 DNA: TGTGCCATCAGTGAAGCTGGTTATTCACCCCTCCACTTT

V gene: TRBV19
D gene: -
clone size: once
J gene: TRBJ2-6
CDR3 protein: CASSTYGGDGANVLTF
CDR3 DNA: TGTGCCAGTAGTACCTACGGAGGTGACGGGGCCAACGTCCTGACTTTC

V gene: TRBV3-1/TRBV3-2
D gene: TRBD2
clone size: -
J gene: TRBJ2-1
CDR3 protein: CASSQVYSGGANEQFF
CDR3 DNA: TGTGCCAGCAGCCAAGTTTATAGCGGGGGGGCTAATGAGCAGTTCTTC

V gene: TRBV18
D gene: TRBD2
clone size: once
J gene: TRBJ2-7
CDR3 protein: CASSPTSGGAFSYEQYF
CDR3 DNA: TGTGCCAGCTCACCAACTAGCGGGGGGGCTTTTTCCTACGAGCAGTACTTC

V gene: TRBV5-1
D gene: TRBD1
clone size: -
J gene: TRBJ2-3
CDR3 protein: CASSTDRSPARDTQYF
CDR3 DNA: TGCGCCAGCAGCACGGACAGGTCCCCCGCGCGAGATACGCAGTATTTT

V gene: TRBV5-4
D gene: TRBD2
clone size: -
J gene: TRBJ2-3
CDR3 protein: CASSLGSGRAWGTDTQYF
CDR3 DNA: TGTGCCAGCAGCTTGGGTAGCGGGAGGGCCTGGGGCACAGATACGCAGTATTTT

V gene: TRBV13
D gene: TRBD2
clone size: -
J gene: TRBJ2-3
CDR3 protein: CASSFRTSGTSDTQYF
CDR3 DNA: TGTGCCAGCAGCTTTCGGACTAGCGGGACCTCAGATACGCAGTATTTT

V gene: TRBV12-3/TRBV12-4
D gene: -
clone size: -
J gene: TRBJ2-7
CDR3 protein: CASSYEQYF
CDR3 DNA: TGTGCCAGCAGTTACGAGCAGTACTTC

V gene: TRBV10-3
D gene: TRBD1
clone size: -
J gene: TRBJ1-2
CDR3 protein: CAISGGQGAYYGYTF
CDR3 DNA: TGTGCCATCAGTGGGGGGCAGGGGGCGTATTATGGCTACACCTTC

V gene: TRBV29-1
D gene: -
clone size: -
J gene: TRBJ2-1
CDR3 protein: CSVEFHPPDEQFF
CDR3 DNA: TGCAGCGTTGAATTCCATCCCCCCGATGAGCAGTTCTTC